These 4 T cell receptor beta chains were sequenced from one sample in a study of blood T cell repertoires in COVID-19 (dated by TCRdb to about 2020). Preparation of the library involved the immunoSEQ multiplex PCR assay. TCRdb limited this immuneACCESS table to in-frame rearrangements with V and J called. A share of clones is missing; checked studies link under half to unresolved V genes, and the rest is unexplained. The sample table holds around 310,000 clones, of which roughly 86% were seen once. The ten top clones hold about a tenth of the sample. The sequenced sample consisted of PBMCs or T cells enriched from blood (not recorded which). The receptors derive from a woman aged 25-40 years who had recovered from COVID-19.

The chain couples TRBV18 to TRBJ1-5, with 8 bases identical to TRBD1. V lost 5 bases and J lost 0; bases outside the gene matches: 9. This CDR3 has 17 residues. Germline CDR1 and CDR2: KGHSH and LQKENI. In nucleotides, the CDR3 is TGTGCCAGCTCATCGACCGCAGGGGGCTCTAGCAATCAGCCCCAGCATTTT. Amino acid sequence: CASSSTAGGSSNQPQHF.

The chain recombines TRBV5-1 with TRBJ1-4, with 7 bases identical to TRBD1. Germline loops: CDR1 SGHRS, CDR2 YFSETQ. The CDR3 is 14 amino acids. The J segment lost 6 bases and the V segment lost 1 base, leaving 3 bases of the junction unmatched. The CDR3 loop reads CASSLLTGDEKLFF. The CDR3 DNA reads TGCGCCAGCAGCTTGTTAACAGGGGATGAAAAACTGTTTTTT.

V gene TRBV7-9 combines with J gene TRBJ1-6; tentative D call: TRBD1 (6 bases). Per the germline V gene, CDR1 is SEHNR and CDR2 is FQNEAQ (reference sequence). The CDR3 spans 16 residues. The V end was cut by 11 bases, the J end by 0 bases, with 17 bases between. CDR3 sequence: CASRGTGTSYNSPLHF. The CDR3 nucleotides read TGTGCCTCCAGGGGAACAGGGACCTCCTATAATTCACCCCTCCACTTT.

This clone appeared once. The chain uses TRBV5-6 and TRBJ1-6; 7 bases agree with TRBD1. This CDR3 comprises 16 residues. V was clipped by 2 bases and J by 6 bases; unmatched bases: 8. Germline V CDR1 and CDR2: SGHDT, YYEEEE. This CDR3 is CASSLDRVQSNSPLHF. The CDR3 DNA reads TGTGCCAGCAGCTTAGACAGGGTACAGTCTAATTCACCCCTCCACTTT.